The entry below gives a single TCR beta chain sequence along with its context. The data are from a study of T cell changes during pregnancy in multiple sclerosis. The V end lost 1 base, the J end lost 2 bases, and 9 bases lay between the germline ends. Germline CDR1 reads SEHNR; CDR2 reads FQNEAQ (reference sequence). The CDR3 totals 15 residues. TCRdb keeps only in-frame clones here, not all; method: immunoSEQ multiplex PCR. The profile covers about 31,000 clones, with roughly 86% appearing a single time and under 9% taken by the ten largest. The TCR was taken from a female donor with multiple sclerosis, enrolled in a pregnancy study. This rearrangement joins TRBV7-9 to TRBJ2-1; maybe TRBD2 (6 bases). This specimen was CD8+ T cells from peripheral blood mononuclear cells, taken before pregnancy. CDR3: CASSLEGGTYNEQFF. The CDR3 coding sequence is TGTGCCAGCAGCTTAGAAGGAGGGACCTACAATGAGCAGTTCTTC.